The 22 T cell receptor beta chains below all came from one sample that was sequenced in a study of TIL therapy for anti-PD-1-resistant metastatic lung cancer listed by TCRdb under 2021. TCR beta CDR3 regions were amplified from genomic DNA with the immunoSEQ v3 hsTCRB kit using bias-controlled multiplex PCR. TCRdb mirrors the immuneACCESS table, restricted to in-frame sequences. Some clones are absent from its copies; in checked studies, under half trace to an unresolved V gene, and the reason for the others is unknown. Recorded for this sample are roughly 92,000 clones; around 71% of them occurred a single time. The ten largest account for approximately 11% of the sample. Read against the paper, the sample's time point label means: pre-treatment sample, taken before nivolumab and TIL therapy. The baseline tumor samples, taken from the same resection that was used to grow TIL, were excised metastases, most often pleural nodules or supraclavicular lymph nodes.

The sample consisted of tumor tissue, taken at baseline. These receptors were collected from a person aged 25-79 years with non-small cell lung cancer.

V gene TRBV29-1 combines with J gene TRBJ1-4; TRBD1 might be the D (6 bases). The CDR3 is 12 residues long. V lost 7 bases and J 8 bases, leaving 14 bases between the germline ends. Germline CDR1 is SQVTM and CDR2 is ANQGSEA. The CDR3 region is CSAGTKGEKLFF. The CDR3 DNA reads as TGCAGCGCTGGGACAAAAGGGGAAAAACTGTTTTTT.

The chain uses TRBV7-9 and TRBJ2-1, with D perhaps being TRBD1 or TRBD2 (5 bases each). The V and J ends lost 7 bases and 5 bases respectively, with 15 bases between them. CDR3 length: 14 amino acids. Looked up from germline, CDR1 is SEHNR and CDR2 is FQNEAQ (reference sequence). The CDR3 DNA reads as TGTGCCAGCACGGGCCAGGGAGCTAACAATGAGCAGTTCTTC. This gives the protein CASTGQGANNEQFF.

This CDR3 is CASSERGTYNEQFF. The CDR3 bases are TGTGCCAGCAGTGAAAGGGGCACCTACAATGAGCAGTTCTTC. V and J are TRBV6-1 and TRBJ2-1, with D tentatively TRBD1 (5 bases). Trimming removed 2 bases from V and 2 bases from J, with 7 bases in between. This CDR3 spans 14 amino acids. Germline-derived CDR1 and CDR2 are MNHNS and SASEGT.

The chain has TRBV5-4 and TRBJ1-2; D gene ambiguous. This CDR3 spans 13 amino acids. Germline values: CDR1 SGHNT, CDR2 YYREEE (reference sequence). V lost 4 bases, J lost 8 bases, and 15 bases lay in between. DNA for the CDR3: TGTGCCAGCAGCAGGGCCATCATCGGCGGCTACACCTTC. Residues: CASSRAIIGGYTF. The full variable domain, with the rest looked up from reference TRBV5-4 and TRBJ1-2, is ETGVTQSPTHLIKTRGQQVTLRCSSQSGHNTVSWYQQALGQGPQFIFQYYREEENGRGNFPPRFSGLQFPNYSSELNVNALELDDSALYLCASSRAIIGGYTFGSGTRLTVV.

The CDR3 bases are TGCGCCAGCAGCTTGGTCTCTGGACAGGGGAAGACCCAGTACTTC. Its translation is CASSLVSGQGKTQYF. V gene TRBV5-1 combines with J gene TRBJ2-5, with 9 bases identical to TRBD1. The CDR3 spans 15 residues. V gave up 0 bases and J gave up 6 bases; unmatched junction bases: 6. Germline CDR1 SGHRS, CDR2 YFSETQ.

This clone was found once. The chain couples TRBV28 to TRBJ2-7, with D perhaps TRBD2 (5 bases). The CDR3 has 12 residues. Between the trimmed V and J ends, which lost 5 bases and 6 bases, there was a span of 11 bases. Germline V lookup: CDR1 MDHEN, CDR2 SYDVKM. The CDR3 loop is CASSHDYLEQYF. CDR3 nucleotides: TGTGCCAGCAGTCACGACTACCTCGAGCAGTACTTC.

The table lists this clone with a few counts. J is TRBJ2-3 and V is TRBV5-1, with D uncertain. The CDR3 loop spans 14 amino acids. Germline CDR1 reads SGHRS; CDR2 reads YFSETQ. The ends were cut back, 2 bases at V and 3 bases at J, with 10 bases in the middle. This CDR3 is CASSFGDATDTQYF. In DNA, the CDR3 is TGCGCCAGCAGCTTCGGCGATGCAACAGATACGCAGTATTTT.

The rearrangement joins TRBV7-3 to TRBJ2-5; TRBD2 matches at 8 bases. The CDR3 has 13 amino acids. Germline-derived CDR1 and CDR2 are SGHTA and FQGTGA. Trimming at V came to 5 bases and at J to 4 bases, leaving 3 bases not matched to a gene. The CDR3 DNA follows: TGTGCCAGCAGCCAAAGCGGGAGAGAGACCCAGTACTTC. Its translation is CASSQSGRETQYF.

This chain uses TRBV24-1 with TRBJ2-3; 8 bases are shared with TRBD2. The V gene end was trimmed by 9 bases and the J gene end by 1 base; junction bases not matched to a gene: 17. CDR1 and CDR2 (germline): KGHDR, SFDVKD. The CDR3 contains 18 residues. The CDR3 spells CATGDATLAGLGTDTQYF. The CDR3, as DNA: TGTGCCACCGGCGATGCCACTCTAGCGGGCCTCGGCACAGATACGCAGTATTTT.

This rearrangement joins TRBV5-6 to TRBJ1-2, with D unresolved. The germline CDR1 and CDR2 sequences are SGHDT and YYEEEE. The V gene lost 2 bases and the J gene lost 8 bases, with 10 bases spanning the gap. This CDR3 is built from 12 residues. The CDR3, as DNA: TGTGCCAGCAGCTTCCGGGAGGCCGGCTACACCTTC. The encoded protein is CASSFREAGYTF.

V is TRBV15 and J is TRBJ2-1, with 7 bases lining up with TRBD2. This CDR3 is built from 18 residues. CDR1 is LNHNV, CDR2 YYDKDF, per germline (reference sequence). Trimming cost V 0 bases and J 3 bases; bases outside gene matches: 11. This chain's CDR3 is CATSRDRFASGSYNEQFF. CDR3 sequence (DNA): TGTGCCACCAGCAGAGATCGTTTTGCTAGCGGAAGCTACAATGAGCAGTTCTTC.

This chain connects TRBV4-3 to TRBJ1-1, with D possibly TRBD1 on 5 matching bases. Trimming took off 4 bases at V and 3 bases at J, with 15 bases between the two ends. The germline CDR1 and CDR2 sequences are LGHNA and YSLEER. The CDR3 is made up of 15 amino acids. The CDR3 loop reads CASSPYSQGYTEAFF. Written as DNA, the CDR3 is TGCGCCAGCAGCCCTTACTCGCAGGGATACACTGAAGCTTTCTTT.

This chain uses TRBV7-2 with TRBJ2-2; a possible D gene is TRBD1 (5 bases). The germline V gene has CDR1 SGHTA and CDR2 FQGNSA. CDR3 length: 18 amino acids. Trimming shortened V by 2 bases and J by 4 bases, and 20 bases separated the two germline ends. In nucleotides, the CDR3 is TGTGCCAGCAGCTTAAGGGGTGACTCTCCAATCCGCACCGGGGAGCTGTTTTTT. Translating gives CASSLRGDSPIRTGELFF.

This clone was seen just once. J is TRBJ2-7 and V is TRBV7-2; TRBD2 matches 11 bases. Trimming at V came to 6 bases and at J to 0 bases, leaving 4 bases not matched to a gene. Germline V gene data show CDR1 as SGHTA and CDR2 as FQGNSA. The CDR3 consists of 15 residues. CDR3 sequence: CASSKGTSGSYEQYF. In nucleotides, the CDR3 is TGTGCCAGCAGTAAAGGGACTAGCGGCTCCTACGAGCAGTACTTC.

V usage is TRBV5-6 and J usage is TRBJ2-5, with 9 bases lining up with TRBD2. Germline V CDR1 and CDR2: SGHDT, YYEEEE. V gave up 2 bases and J gave up 4 bases; unmatched junction bases: 3. CDR3 length: 14 amino acids. CDR3 residues: CASSFGTSRETQYF. Written as DNA, the CDR3 is TGTGCCAGCAGCTTCGGGACTAGCAGAGAGACCCAGTACTTC.

This clone was seen only once. This chain links TRBV11-3 with TRBJ2-1; TRBD1 matches 8 bases. This CDR3 spans 13 amino acids. CDR1 SGHNT and CDR2 YENEEA come from the germline V gene. The V segment lost 3 bases and the J segment 8 bases; nucleotides outside the gene matches: 3. For the CDR3, the DNA is TGTGCCAGCAGCTTGACAGGGGATCATGAGCAGTTCTTC. This sequence encodes CASSLTGDHEQFF.

The DNA of the CDR3 is TGTGCCAGTAACTCGGGGGGCGGTCAGCCCCAGCATTTT. It yields the protein CASNSGGGQPQHF. This chain connects TRBV19 to TRBJ1-5, with a possible D match to TRBD1 (6 bases). CDR1 is LNHDA, CDR2 SQIVND, per germline (reference sequence). This CDR3 contains 13 residues. Between the trimmed V and J ends, which lost 7 bases and 6 bases, there was a span of 13 bases.

This clone was detected only a few times. The CDR3, as DNA: TGTGCCTGGAGTGTGAGAATAGCGGGGTCCTACGAGCAGTACTTC. This codes for CAWSVRIAGSYEQYF. V is TRBV30 and J is TRBJ2-7, with 8 nucleotides matching TRBD2. V shed 0 bases, J shed 1 base, and the junction held 5 bases outside the gene matches. The CDR3 is made up of 15 amino acids. Germline V gene data show CDR1 as GTSNPN and CDR2 as SVGIG (reference sequence).

This clone turned up a few times. This chain uses TRBV6-5 with TRBJ1-5; D not certain. The CDR3 consists of 16 residues. Germline V gene sequence: CDR1 MNHEY, CDR2 SVGAGI. V dropped 4 bases and J dropped 0 bases, with 13 bases sitting between them. The CDR3 sequence is CASSSKGGYSNQPQHF. CDR3 nucleotides: TGTGCCAGCAGTTCTAAGGGCGGGTATAGCAATCAGCCCCAGCATTTT.

This sequence joins TRBV6-6 and TRBJ2-3; D unclear. Trimming left V 6 bases short and J 4 bases short, with 11 bases between. Germline V gene sequence: CDR1 MNHNY, CDR2 SVGAGI (reference sequence). The CDR3 is 13 residues long. CDR3 sequence: CASRVDGADTQYF. The CDR3 nucleotides are TGTGCCAGCAGGGTCGATGGGGCAGATACGCAGTATTTT.

The chain links TRBV7-2 to TRBJ2-7; D is possibly TRBD1 (5 bases). Trimming left V 1 base short and J 6 bases short, with 16 bases between. Per the germline V gene, CDR1 is SGHTA and CDR2 is FQGNSA. This CDR3 region has 15 residues. The CDR3 DNA is TGTGCCAGCAGCTTAGTGGGCAGGGTCCCTGGCGAGCAGTACTTC. Translation: CASSLVGRVPGEQYF.

This chain joins TRBV7-9 and TRBJ2-3, with D possibly matching TRBD1 (6 bases). Germline loops: CDR1 SEHNR, CDR2 FQNEAQ (reference sequence). Trimming pared 1 base from V and 7 bases from J, leaving 18 bases between. This CDR3 region has 16 residues. DNA for the CDR3: TGTGCCAGCAGCTTAGTGACCGGGACAAACCCTAATACGCAGTATTTT. Translated, it gives CASSLVTGTNPNTQYF.